Listed here is a single TCR beta chain. This entry belongs to a study of shared T cell receptors in the human thymus. TCRdb's table, derived via immunoSEQ multiplex PCR, lists solely in-frame clones and lacks some. Counted here are some 400,000 clones, approximately 95% occurring once; the ten biggest clones make up roughly 0.021%. The CDR3 extends over 16 amino acids. Trimming removed 4 bases from V and 5 bases from J, with 19 bases in between. Germline V lookup: CDR1 SGHRS, CDR2 YFSETQ. This clonotype was obtained from a human donor. Specimen: thymocytes. The gene calls are TRBV5-1 and TRBJ2-1; maybe TRBD1 (7 bases). The CDR3 reads CASSPGDRQLNNEQFF. In DNA form, the CDR3 reads TGCGCCAGCAGCCCGGGGGACAGACAGTTAAACAATGAGCAGTTCTTC.